This T cell receptor (beta chain) came from a study of T cell clonality in common variable immunodeficiency. J lost 4 bases, V lost 3 bases, and 2 bases had no gene match. The CDR3 consists of 13 residues. Looked up from germline, CDR1 is SGHRS and CDR2 is YFSETQ. This clone was detected ten times or more. The CDR3 end falls 3 residues outside the read, so it is completed with the germline J gene. Using immunoSEQ multiplex PCR, the repertoire was profiled, and TCRdb retains in-frame clones only, with some absent. The sample has about 45,000 clones, none seen only once. Patients and controls were mostly of Caucasian heritage.

The sequenced material came from peripheral blood mononuclear cells. This clonotype was obtained from a person aged 18-69 years in good health. The chain couples TRBV5-1 to TRBJ1-1, with 8 bases identical to TRBD1. CDR3 in amino acids: CASSWQGATEAFF. The DNA read from the CDR3 is TGCGCCAGCAGCTGGCAGGGGGCCACTGAA.